This T cell receptor beta chain is from a study of blood T cells in healthy people across ages. Whole-study results and caveats: Strongly correlated with naive T cell percentage was TCR beta diversity. The unknown donor CMV status may have confounded expanded clonotype changes.

Alongside a J-beta primer mix, a sample-barcoded 5' primer served in a second PCR lasting about 7 to 12 cycles. TCRdb analysed the 5' RACE reads with MiXCR anew, one entry per CDR3 protein. The sample shows about 1.4 million distinct CDR3 sequences, 45% to 70% of them seen only once. The table lists this clonotype with a few counts. Its antigen is unknown. CDR1 and CDR2 (germline): LGHNA, YNFKEQ. This CDR3 spans 16 amino acids. V gave up 1 base and J gave up 3 bases; unmatched junction bases: 8. The TCR sequence derives from a man aged 18-30 years in good health. The sequenced sample was blood. V gene TRBV4-2 combines with J gene TRBJ2-7; TRBD2 aligns across 8 bases. CDR3 DNA: TGTGCCAGCAGCCAAGCAAGCGGGGGCAATTTCTACGAGCAGTACTTC. Its protein product is CASSQASGGNFYEQYF.